What follows are 3 T cell receptor beta chains derived from one specimen sequenced in a study of cytomegalovirus exposure and HLA in healthy donors. Primers included in the PCR were 60 Vbeta and 13 Jbeta primers. Measured with immunoSEQ multiplex PCR; TCRdb has only the in-frame clones, and not every one. This listing includes about 200,000 clones. Sequenced sample: PBMCs. The receptors were gathered from a girl aged 2-10 years in good health and CMV-seropositive.

The gene calls are TRBV19 and TRBJ2-5, with D possibly being TRBD2 (5 bases). CDR1 and CDR2 from the germline V gene are LNHDA and SQIVND (reference sequence). Trimming took off 3 bases at V and 4 bases at J, with 12 bases between the two ends. CDR3 length: 14 amino acids. As DNA, the CDR3 is TGTGCCAGTAGTATTGGCGGGTTGAGAGAGACCCAGTACTTC. Translation gives CASSIGGLRETQYF. The variable domain in full, with the rest retrieved from reference TRBV19 and TRBJ2-5, is DGGITQSPKYLFRKEGQNVTLSCEQNLNHDAMYWYRQDPGQGLRLIYYSQIVNDFQKGDIAEGYSVSREKKESFPLTVTSAQKNPTAFYLCASSIGGLRETQYFGPGTRLLVL.

This chain connects TRBV27 to TRBJ2-1; 14 nucleotides agree with TRBD2. V shed 6 bases, J shed 8 bases, and the junction held 6 bases outside the gene matches. This CDR3 is 15 amino acids long. Germline CDR1 MNHEY, CDR2 SMNVEV (reference sequence). In nucleotides, the CDR3 is TGTGCCAGCAGGCTGACTAGCGGGAGGGTGGATGAGCAGTTCTTC. Translating it yields CASRLTSGRVDEQFF.

The chain is built from TRBV18 and TRBJ1-1; 7 bases map to TRBD1. This CDR3 region has 16 residues. CDR1 is KGHSH, CDR2 LQKENI, per germline. The V segment lost 3 bases and the J segment 0 bases; nucleotides outside the gene matches: 7. The CDR3 reads CASSPPRTGMNTEAFF. Written as DNA, the CDR3 is TGTGCCAGCTCACCTCCCCGGACAGGCATGAACACTGAAGCTTTCTTT.